Listed below are T cell receptor beta chains from one sample, sequenced in a study of shared clonotypes between healthy human individuals. Clones were read by immunoSEQ multiplex PCR, and TCRdb kept only the in-frame ones, dropping some. The sample consists of 760,000 or so clones, about 96% of them appearing once. The sequenced sample was naive CD8+ T cells sorted from blood. Receptor source: a man in his thirties or forties in good health. The CDR3 runs from the conserved cysteine through the conserved F or W. Some rows have no size entry. The others give once, few or many, or a class for an expanded clone.

size	J	V	CDR3
NA	TRBJ2-3	TRBV9	CASSGGQIQTDTQYF
NA	TRBJ2-1	TRBV28	CASSFRGQYNEQFF
once	TRBJ1-3	TRBV9	CASSYRGISGNTIYF
NA	TRBJ2-5	TRBV6-6	CASTQTSAKRGTQYF
NA	TRBJ2-3	TRBV5-5	CASSLVTSGNTDTQYF
NA	TRBJ2-3	TRBV2	CATSRTDTQYF
once	TRBJ2-7	TRBV29-1	CSVELWTSGSYEQYF
NA	TRBJ2-5	TRBV5-6	CASSLEGTGDETQYF
NA	TRBJ2-7	TRBV7-9	CASSLGQGVYEQYF
NA	TRBJ2-3	TRBV5-1	CASSLFGTDTQYF
NA	TRBJ2-7	TRBV27	CASRIKSTGSYYEQYF
once	TRBJ2-3	TRBV9	CASSSGSRIPDTQYF
NA	TRBJ1-1	TRBV15	CASAEVNTEAFF
NA	TRBJ1-4	TRBV19	CASSIEGSTNEKLFF
NA	TRBJ2-7	TRBV19	CASSIYSGPYEQYF
NA	TRBJ2-5	TRBV29-1	CSVETGAQETQYF
NA	TRBJ2-1	TRBV30	CAWSVFSSGTYNEQFF
once	TRBJ2-5	TRBV7-9	CASSLEVAVQYF
NA	TRBJ2-5	TRBV11-3	CASSTKRVTGEETQYF
NA	TRBJ2-7	TRBV5-1	CASSIGVGGPTYGEQYF
once	TRBJ2-1	TRBV7-9	CASSLGGLASDEQFF
NA	TRBJ2-7	TRBV5-1	CASSSPGVNYEQYF
NA	TRBJ2-7	TRBV13	CASSDGTSGGEQYF
NA	TRBJ2-7	TRBV7-9	CASSPGQGLSEQYF
once	TRBJ1-5	TRBV6-1	CASKVDNQPQHF
NA	TRBJ2-7	TRBV7-6	CASSMGTTSYEQYF
NA	TRBJ1-1	TRBV7-2	CASSLDNLKRTEAFF
once	TRBJ2-7	TRBV5-4	CASSVSGREQYF
NA	TRBJ2-7	TRBV6-1	CASSELYEQYF
NA	TRBJ1-1	TRBV4-3	CASSQEKYTEAFF
NA	TRBJ2-7	TRBV19	CASSPAGGPGGYEQYF
NA	TRBJ2-3	TRBV7-8	CASTPTSGSSTDTQYF
NA	TRBJ1-2	TRBV14	CASSSGQGGGYTF
NA	TRBJ2-1	TRBV15	CATSRDRTSGPYNEQFF
NA	TRBJ2-7	TRBV28	CASRTTSETYEQYF
NA	TRBJ2-3	TRBV28	CASQDSTDTQYF
NA	TRBJ2-7	TRBV5-1	CASSFRTKSGVAQTPQYF
NA	TRBJ2-1	TRBV10-3	CAAKRETGASYNEQFF
NA	TRBJ2-3	TRBV7-9	CASSSYRTDTQYF
NA	TRBJ1-1	TRBV5-1	CASSLFSMQGKTEAFF
NA	TRBJ2-3	TRBV10-3	CAISGLTSGTDTQYF